The next 26 T cell receptor beta chains were all read from a single sample in a study of breast tumors, draining lymph nodes, adjacent tissues listed by TCRdb under 2016. Library creation used multiplex PCR. The sequencing machine was an Illumina HiSeq 2000. TCRdb reprocessing: public reads trimmed at Q25 with fastp, clones called with MiXCR, in-frame beta chains kept. Every entry covers one CDR3 protein and lists the most common genes and DNA from its rows. This sample has about 15,000 distinct CDR3 sequences in its table, and just under 45% of those were observed once. Of the sample, roughly 13% is held by the ten largest clones. Sample: tumor-adjacent breast tissue. These TCRs come from a female donor with breast cancer. Some clones in this sample may be carry-over from other donors' samples.

This clonotype was picked up many times. The chain has TRBV5-8 and TRBJ2-6; tentative D call: TRBD1 (6 bases). The CDR3 spans 15 residues. Germline loops: CDR1 SGHTS, CDR2 YDEGEE. Trimming left V 0 bases short and J 3 bases short, with 7 bases between. In DNA form, the CDR3 reads TGTGCCAGCAGCTTGGAGGGGGTTGGGGCCAACGTCCTGACTTTC. Translation: CASSLEGVGANVLTF.

The CDR3 reads CASSRGPSLVYEQYF. As DNA, the CDR3 is TGTGCCAGCAGCAGAGGGCCCAGCTTAGTTTACGAGCAGTACTTC. The V gene is TRBV7-2, the J gene TRBJ2-7; TRBD2 might be the D (5 bases). Germline values: CDR1 SGHTA, CDR2 FQGNSA. The CDR3 is 15 amino acids. Trimming pared 5 bases from V and 4 bases from J, leaving 18 bases between.

V usage is TRBV6-5 and J usage is TRBJ1-1; a possible D gene is TRBD1 (6 bases). Trimming left V 5 bases short and J 3 bases short, with 13 bases between. The CDR3 has 14 residues. Per the germline V gene, CDR1 is MNHEY and CDR2 is SVGAGI. The CDR3 sequence: CASSHGGAHTEAFF. In DNA, the CDR3 is TGTGCCAGCAGTCACGGGGGGGCGCACACTGAAGCTTTCTTT.

This clonotype was recorded at least ten times. The chain is built from TRBV18 and TRBJ2-3; D is uncertain. This CDR3 contains 12 residues. V was shortened by 4 bases and J by 11 bases, with 13 bases between the two germline ends. Germline V gene lookup returns CDR1 KGHSH and CDR2 LQKENI. The CDR3 nucleotides read TGTGCCAGCTCACTCCAATTCCCCGAGCAGTATTTT. Translating gives CASSLQFPEQYF.

Sample share makes this clonotype medium-sized (0.01 to 0.1%). The rearrangement links TRBV5-1 to TRBJ1-5; no clear D gene. Trimming took 0 bases from V and 1 from J, leaving 8 bases between them. CDR3 length: 15 residues. Germline CDR1 reads SGHRS; CDR2 reads YFSETQ. The CDR3 DNA is TGCGCCAGCAGCTTGGAGTCGGGAAGCAATCAGCCCCAGCATTTT. Protein: CASSLESGSNQPQHF.

V usage is TRBV12-3 or TRBV12-4 and J usage is TRBJ2-3; D unclear. Trimming removed 6 bases from V and 2 bases from J, with 15 bases in between. The CDR3 runs to 15 residues. For the CDR3, the DNA is TGTGCCAGCAGACCCCTTGGAGCCCACACAGATACGCAGTATTTT. This translates into CASRPLGAHTDTQYF.

This clonotype was recorded at least ten times. The genes are TRBV20-1 and TRBJ2-3; D gene unclear. The CDR3 spans 11 residues. Germline values: CDR1 DFQATT, CDR2 SNEGSKA (reference sequence). Trimming pared 6 bases from V and 6 bases from J, leaving 10 bases between. The CDR3: CSAPSLDTQYF. For the CDR3, the DNA is TGCAGTGCGCCTTCCTTGGATACGCAGTATTTT.

V is TRBV20-1 and J is TRBJ2-7; TRBD1 agrees at 7 bases. The CDR3 covers 13 residues. CDR1 DFQATT and CDR2 SNEGSKA come from the germline V gene (reference sequence). The trim removed 2 bases at V and 7 bases at J, leaving 8 bases unmatched. DNA for the CDR3: TGCAGTGCTAGAAGGCCCAGGGGGTGGGAGCAGTACTTC. This sequence encodes CSARRPRGWEQYF.

J is TRBJ1-3 and V is TRBV2; TRBD1 is a possible D gene (5 bases). CDR1 is SNHLY, CDR2 FYNNEI, per germline. The CDR3 runs 11 residues. Trimming removed 2 bases at V and 11 bases at J, with 7 bases between. CDR3 amino acids: CASSERGSIYF. The CDR3 DNA follows: TGTGCCAGCAGTGAAAGGGGATCCATATATTTT. Based on the CDR3 plus reference TRBV2 and TRBJ1-3, the full variable domain is EPEVTQTPSHQVTQMGQEVILRCVPISNHLYFYWYRQILGQKVEFLVSFYNNEISEKSEIFDDQFSVERPDGSNFTLKIRSTKLEDSAMYFCASSERGSIYFGEGSWLTVV.

This clonotype was picked up many times. This rearrangement joins TRBV28 to TRBJ2-3; D gene uncertain. V lost 9 bases, J lost 0 bases, and 16 bases lay in between. Looked up from germline, CDR1 is MDHEN and CDR2 is SYDVKM. This CDR3 region has 15 residues. The CDR3 nucleotides read TGTGCCAGTAGATCGGGCGGACGAAGCACAGATACGCAGTATTTT. Translated: CASRSGGRSTDTQYF.

The chain links TRBV4-3 to TRBJ1-2; 10 nucleotides agree with TRBD1. V lost 2 bases, J lost 7 bases, and 4 bases stayed unmatched. The CDR3 totals 14 residues. Per germline, CDR1 LGHNA and CDR2 YSLEER. The CDR3 sequence: CASSQFGTGAGYTF. CDR3 sequence (DNA): TGCGCCAGCAGCCAATTCGGGACAGGGGCTGGCTACACCTTC.

V is TRBV4-1 and J is TRBJ2-1; 13 bases align to TRBD2. The CDR3 sequence is 19 residues long. V lost 3 bases and J lost 3; bases outside the gene matches: 11. The germline V gene has CDR1 MGHRA and CDR2 YSYEKL. For the CDR3, the DNA is TGCGCCAGCAGCCACCCGGAGACTAGCGGGAGGAATGGCTACAATGAGCAGTTCTTC. It yields the protein CASSHPETSGRNGYNEQFF.

This clonotype has only a few counts. This chain uses TRBV11-3 with TRBJ1-1; the D gene is possibly TRBD1 (6 bases). Germline V gene sequence: CDR1 SGHNT, CDR2 YENEEA. V lost 5 bases and J 3 bases, leaving 16 bases between the germline ends. This CDR3 comprises 15 residues. The CDR3 DNA reads as TGTGCCAGCAGCCCCAGGGGTCTTAGGTACACTGAAGCTTTCTTT. Amino acids: CASSPRGLRYTEAFF.

The chain links TRBV9 to TRBJ2-1, with TRBD2 matching over 12 bases. Germline CDR1 SGDLS, CDR2 YYNGEE. The CDR3 covers 16 residues. V gave up 3 bases and J gave up 7 bases; unmatched junction bases: 8. The CDR3 loop is CASSAPTSGSGNEQFF. CDR3 in DNA: TGTGCCAGCAGCGCCCCGACTAGCGGGAGTGGGAATGAGCAGTTCTTC.

V and J are TRBV20-1 and TRBJ2-1, with 11 bases that match TRBD2. V trimming: 3 bases; J trimming: 1 base; junction bases outside the gene matches: 2. The CDR3 has 15 amino acids. Germline V gives CDR1 DFQATT, CDR2 SNEGSKA (reference sequence). CDR3 nucleotides: TGCAGTGCTAGGACTAGCGGGGATTCCTACAATGAGCAGTTCTTC. Translation gives CSARTSGDSYNEQFF.

This clonotype was detected many times. A much larger clone sits a single nucleotide away, making a read error possible. The chain links TRBV20-1 to TRBJ1-2; no clear D gene. The CDR3 is 13 residues long. Germline assignment: CDR1 DFQATT and CDR2 SNEGSKA (reference sequence). V shed 0 bases and J shed 10 bases, with 15 bases lying between them. CDR3 bases: TGCAGTGCTAGAGATCTGGGTCGTGCCCCCTACACCTTC. This encodes CSARDLGRAPYTF.

A remark on this clonotype: A read error may explain this, as a much larger clone is one base away. The V gene is TRBV5-1, the J gene TRBJ1-1; D is perhaps TRBD1 (6 bases). CDR3 length: 15 residues. The V end lost 0 bases, the J end lost 6 bases, and 15 bases lay between the germline ends. CDR1 and CDR2 from the germline V gene are SGHRS and YFSETQ. The chain's CDR3 is CASSLGQGLYAEAFF. The CDR3 DNA reads TGCGCCAGCAGCTTGGGGCAGGGGCTGTACGCTGAAGCTTTCTTT.

A word on this clonotype: The missing conserved phenylalanine or tryptophan at the end of this CDR3 makes a read error likely. The gene calls are TRBV27 and TRBJ1-5; D gene ambiguous. The germline CDR1 and CDR2 sequences are MNHEY and SMNVEV (reference sequence). The CDR3 sequence is 14 residues long. The CDR3 nucleotides read TGCGCCAGCAGTTTACAAGGGTGGGGTCAGCCCCAGCATTCT. Translation: CASSLQGWGQPQHS.

A few counts support this clonotype. The chain combines TRBV2 with TRBJ2-1; no definite D call. This CDR3 has 11 residues. CDR1 is SNHLY, CDR2 FYNNEI, per germline. The germline V and J ends were trimmed by 6 bases and 7 bases, with 7 bases remaining between them. The CDR3 is CASRGKNEQFF. DNA of the CDR3: TGTGCCAGCAGGGGGAAAAATGAGCAGTTCTTC.

This clonotype was counted at least ten times. The rearrangement links TRBV18 to TRBJ2-2; D is possibly TRBD1 or TRBD2 (5 bases each). Trimming cost V 3 bases and J 6 bases, with 11 bases left between them. Germline loops: CDR1 KGHSH, CDR2 LQKENI. CDR3 length equals 14 residues. Here the CDR3 reads CASSPVWGSGELFF. CDR3 bases: TGTGCCAGCTCACCGGTCTGGGGGTCCGGGGAGCTGTTTTTT.

This clonotype has a count of ten or more. A clone one base away is much larger, so this may be a read error. J is TRBJ1-5 and V is TRBV20-1; perhaps TRBD1 as D (6 bases). This CDR3 spans 15 amino acids. CDR1 and CDR2 from the germline V gene are DFQATT and SNEGSKA (reference sequence). The CDR3, as DNA: TGCAGTGCTAGGATTGCCGGGACAAGCACTCAGCCCCAGCATTTT. This encodes CSARIAGTSTQPQHF.

The chain has TRBV6-1 and TRBJ2-7, with 10 bases that match TRBD2. The CDR3 is made up of 14 amino acids. Unmatched junction bases numbered 3, after V lost 5 bases and J lost 2 bases. Germline values: CDR1 MNHNS, CDR2 SASEGT. The CDR3 here is CASSSSGRAYEQYF. The CDR3, as DNA: TGTGCCAGCAGTTCCAGCGGGAGGGCCTACGAGCAGTACTTC.

This clonotype has at least ten counts. This sequence may be a read error, since a much larger clone differs from it by one base. The chain carries TRBV6-5 and TRBJ2-1; D is possibly TRBD1 (6 bases). Germline loops: CDR1 MNHEY, CDR2 SVGAGI. V shed 7 bases and J shed 9 bases, with 16 bases lying between them. The CDR3 totals 13 residues. DNA for the CDR3: TGTGCCAGCACGCCAGGGGCCTACGGTGAGCAGTTCTTC. Its protein product is CASTPGAYGEQFF.

This clonotype was recorded many times. The CDR3 region has the DNA TGTGCCAGCAGTGAAGCGGGGGCGACAACTAATGAAAAACTGTTTTTT. Residues: CASSEAGATTNEKLFF. The chain couples TRBV6-1 to TRBJ1-4; perhaps TRBD1 as D (6 bases). CDR1 and CDR2 from the germline V gene are MNHNS and SASEGT. Trimming took 0 bases from V and 0 from J, leaving 8 bases between them. The CDR3 runs to 16 residues.

By share of the sample, this clonotype is medium-sized. This rearrangement joins TRBV7-6 to TRBJ2-7; no reliable D call. Germline values: CDR1 SGHVS, CDR2 FNYEAQ. Trimming stripped 2 bases from V and 1 base from J, with 12 bases between. The CDR3 length is 15 residues. CDR3 residues: CASSLRPRASYEQYF. CDR3 nucleotides: TGTGCCAGCAGCTTACGACCGAGAGCTTCCTACGAGCAGTACTTC.

The genes are TRBV7-9 and TRBJ2-3; TRBD2 might be the D (5 bases). The germline CDR1 and CDR2 sequences are SEHNR and FQNEAQ (reference sequence). The V and J ends lost 0 bases and 6 bases respectively, with 10 bases between them. This CDR3 has 14 amino acids. CDR3 nucleotides: TGTGCCAGCAGCTTAGCGGGAGAGGCTGATACGCAGTATTTT. The encoded protein is CASSLAGEADTQYF.